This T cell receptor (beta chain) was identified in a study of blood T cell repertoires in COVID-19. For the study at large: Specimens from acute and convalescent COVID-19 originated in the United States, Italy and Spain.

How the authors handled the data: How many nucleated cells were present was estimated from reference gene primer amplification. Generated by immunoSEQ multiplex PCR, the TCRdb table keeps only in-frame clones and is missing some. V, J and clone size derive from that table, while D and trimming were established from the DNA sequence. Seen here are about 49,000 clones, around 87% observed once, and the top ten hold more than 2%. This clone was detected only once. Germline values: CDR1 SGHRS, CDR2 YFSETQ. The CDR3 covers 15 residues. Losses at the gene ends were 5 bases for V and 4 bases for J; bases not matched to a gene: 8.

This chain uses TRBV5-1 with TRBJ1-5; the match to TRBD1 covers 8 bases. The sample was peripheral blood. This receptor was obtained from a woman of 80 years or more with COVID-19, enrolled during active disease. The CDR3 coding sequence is TGCGCCAGCAGGTCTGGGACAGGCTCAAATCAGCCCCAGCATTTT. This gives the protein CASRSGTGSNQPQHF. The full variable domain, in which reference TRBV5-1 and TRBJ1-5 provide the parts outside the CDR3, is KAGVTQTPRYLIKTRGQQVTLSCSPISGHRSVSWYQQTPGQGLQFLFEYFSETQRNKGNFPGRFSGRQFSNSRSEMNVSTLELGDSALYLCASRSGTGSNQPQHFGDGTRLSIL.